This TCR beta chain was identified during a study of blood T cell repertoires in COVID-19. Study processing details: Amplifying reference gene primers gave estimates of nucleated cell counts. Generated by immunoSEQ multiplex PCR, the TCRdb table keeps only in-frame clones and is missing some. D and trimming come from the DNA, and the V and J calls and clone size come from that table. The repertoire includes some 150,000 clones, around four fifths of them detected once, and more than 5% sits in the top ten. The recovered donors of Cohort 3 showed two negative PCRs, clearance, or symptom resolution. The germline V gene has CDR1 SGHNT and CDR2 YENEEA. V lost 8 bases, J lost 1 base, and 9 bases lay in between. The CDR3 consists of 13 residues.

This rearrangement joins TRBV11-3 to TRBJ1-3; perhaps TRBD1 as D (6 bases). The sample was PBMCs or T cells enriched from blood (not recorded which). This TCR was sampled from a woman aged 40-49 years who had recovered from COVID-19. DNA of the CDR3: TGTGCCAGCGCCACAGGGTCTGGAAACACCATATATTTT. Encoded protein: CASATGSGNTIYF. The entire variable domain, with the rest obtained from reference TRBV11-3 and TRBJ1-3, is as follows: EAGVVQSPRYKIIEKKQPVAFWCNPISGHNTLYWYLQNLGQGPELLIRYENEEAVDDSQLPKDRFSAERLKGVDSTLKIQPAELGDSAVYLCASATGSGNTIYFGEGSWLTVV.